This T cell receptor (beta chain) was documented in a study of shared clonotypes between healthy human individuals. About the research overall: The study enrolled two women and three men aged 18 to 49. General study results and limits: On the whole, naive subsets had larger estimated richness than memory subsets had.

In the naive CD8 group, cells lacked CD45RO and were positively selected for CCR7, so terminally differentiated effector memory CD45RA+ cells were left out. J lost 4 bases, V lost 6 bases, and 13 bases had no gene match. The CDR3 loop spans 17 amino acids. Germline V CDR1 and CDR2: LNHDA, SQIVND (reference sequence). Here immunoSEQ multiplex PCR was the method, and the copy in TCRdb shows in-frame clones only, minus some. The profile shows around 2,000,000 clones, roughly 95% of them singletons. To note about this clone: As yet, its antigen is unknown.

Sequencing was performed on naive CD8+ T cells sorted from blood. The rearrangement joins TRBV19 to TRBJ2-1; 9 nucleotides agree with TRBD2. This clonotype was obtained from a man between 18 and 35 years old in good health. The chain's CDR3 is CASRQILREGLYNEQFF. CDR3 DNA sequence: TGTGCCAGTAGGCAGATTCTGCGGGAGGGGCTATACAATGAGCAGTTCTTC.